The next 21 T cell receptor beta chains were all read from a single sample in a study of regulatory T cells in long-lasting Graves disease. Documented time point: newly diagnosed GD, antithyroid drugs for less than 3 months. PBMC-extracted RNA yielded the TCR library. TCR beta libraries were built with iRepertoire HTBI primers and Arm-PCR of CDR3 regions. One entry per CDR3 protein results from TCRdb running MiXCR on the multiplex PCR reads. The table shows about 450,000 distinct CDR3 sequences, with about 17% occurring only once. These same records also appear under a second study, on T cells in Graves' hyperthyroidism and ophthalmopathy.

This sample comprised peripheral blood mononuclear cells (PBMCs), obtained at new diagnosis, from a patient treated with antithyroid drugs. The receptors were sampled from a woman aged 25 to 39 with Graves disease.

J is TRBJ2-5 and V is TRBV5-5; D is ambiguous. The CDR3 length is 13 residues. Germline V gene sequence: CDR1 SGHKS, CDR2 YYEKEE (reference sequence). With 4 bases removed from V and 5 bases from J, the gap between germline ends came to 12 bases. The CDR3 nucleotides are TGTGCCAGCAGCCAAGTTCCCAGGGAGACCCAGTACTTC. Amino acid sequence: CASSQVPRETQYF. Using reference TRBV5-5 and TRBJ2-5 for the parts outside the CDR3, the full variable domain is DAGVTQSPTHLIKTRGQQVTLRCSPISGHKSVSWYQQVLGQGPQFIFQYYEKEERGRGNFPDRFSARQFPNYSSELNVNALLLGDSALYLCASSQVPRETQYFGPGTRLLVL.

To note about this clonotype: One base away lies a much larger clone, so this may be a sequencing read error. The chain couples TRBV27 to TRBJ2-2; 11 bases fit TRBD2. Germline CDR1 MNHEY, CDR2 SMNVEV (reference sequence). The CDR3 spans 16 residues. The CDR3, as DNA: TGTGCCGGCAGAGATAGACTAGCGGGGTTCACCGGGGAGCTGTTTTTT. Translation: CAGRDRLAGFTGELFF.

In this sample, this clonotype turned up a few times. The chain employs TRBV28 and TRBJ2-5; the D gene is possibly TRBD2 (6 bases). V was shortened by 2 bases and J by 5 bases, with 9 bases between the two germline ends. The length of the CDR3 is 13 residues. The germline gives CDR1 MDHEN, CDR2 SYDVKM. The DNA for the CDR3 is TGTGCCAGCAGTTTAGTGGGGAGGGAGACCCAGTACTTC. Translated, it gives CASSLVGRETQYF.

This clonotype was detected many times. This sequence joins TRBV7-3 and TRBJ2-5; D tentatively reads TRBD1 or TRBD2 (5 bases each). This CDR3 comprises 13 residues. CDR1 SGHTA and CDR2 FQGTGA come from the germline V gene. Trimming stripped 3 bases from V and 4 bases from J, with 9 bases between. The CDR3 is CASSFGGGETQYF. In DNA, the CDR3 is TGTGCCAGCAGCTTTGGTGGGGGAGAGACCCAGTACTTC.

This clonotype was seen many times. The chain links TRBV12-3 or TRBV12-4 to TRBJ1-2; the D gene is possibly TRBD1 (6 bases). The germline V and J ends were trimmed by 7 bases and 4 bases, with 16 bases remaining between them. The CDR3 is 14 amino acids. CDR3 sequence: CASTNGQGGYGYTF. In DNA, the CDR3 is TGTGCCAGCACCAACGGACAAGGGGGCTATGGCTACACCTTC.

The table lists this clonotype with a few counts. The chain carries TRBV5-1 and TRBJ2-1; D is perhaps TRBD1 (6 bases). The CDR3 has 16 amino acids. Trimming left V 4 bases short and J 8 bases short, with 22 bases between. Germline values: CDR1 SGHRS, CDR2 YFSETQ. Here the CDR3 reads CASSLQGASQGHEQFF. CDR3 sequence (DNA): TGCGCCAGCAGCCTGCAGGGTGCGTCGCAGGGGCATGAGCAGTTCTTC.

This clonotype was counted ten times or more. V is TRBV30 and J is TRBJ1-4; no reliable D call. This CDR3 spans 12 amino acids. CDR1 is GTSNPN, CDR2 SVGIG, per germline (reference sequence). Trimming took 8 bases from V and 12 from J, leaving 19 bases between them. CDR3 amino acids: CAGGLNHGELFF. The CDR3 bases are TGTGCCGGTGGACTTAACCATGGGGAACTGTTTTTT.

This clonotype was seen many times. CDR3 bases: TGCGCCAGCAGCCCCTCGGGGCAGGGTCAGCCCCAGCATTTT. This gives the protein CASSPSGQGQPQHF. V usage is TRBV5-1 and J usage is TRBJ1-5; TRBD1 is a possible D gene (5 bases). CDR1 and CDR2 from the germline V gene are SGHRS and YFSETQ. Trimming left V 4 bases short and J 6 bases short, with 14 bases between. The CDR3 contains 14 residues.

This clonotype was found a few times. In nucleotides, the CDR3 is TGTGCCAGCAGCTTCTTCCCACTAGCGGGAGAAGTCAATGAGCAGTTCTTC. Amino acid sequence: CASSFFPLAGEVNEQFF. The chain combines TRBV13 with TRBJ2-1, with TRBD2 matching 11 bases. Germline V gives CDR1 PRHDT, CDR2 FYEKMQ (reference sequence). V shed 3 bases, J shed 6 bases, and the junction held 10 bases outside the gene matches. The CDR3 totals 17 residues.

This clonotype was detected ten times or more. The V call is TRBV5-5, the J call TRBJ1-1; tentative D call: TRBD1 (6 bases). V was cut by 2 bases and J by 5 bases, with 13 bases left in between. Germline loops: CDR1 SGHKS, CDR2 YYEKEE (reference sequence). The CDR3 is made up of 14 amino acids. The CDR3 sequence is CASSFQGGTTEAFF. CDR3 sequence (DNA): TGTGCCAGCAGCTTTCAAGGGGGAACGACTGAAGCTTTCTTT.

This clonotype was detected many times. V usage is TRBV5-1 and J usage is TRBJ1-2, with D tentatively TRBD1 (5 bases). Deletions cut 2 bases from V and 7 bases from J, with 15 bases between. Germline assignment: CDR1 SGHRS and CDR2 YFSETQ. CDR3 size: 14 residues. The CDR3 nucleotides read TGCGCCAGCAGCTTCGTTGGCAGGGTCGGTGGCTACACCTTC. Its translation is CASSFVGRVGGYTF.

This clonotype has a count of ten or more. V gene TRBV27 combines with J gene TRBJ2-3; TRBD1 matches at 8 bases. Germline V gene sequence: CDR1 MNHEY, CDR2 SMNVEV (reference sequence). The CDR3 has 14 residues. V lost 4 bases to trimming and J lost 2 bases; unmatched junction nucleotides: 2. CDR3 nucleotides: TGTGCCAGCAGTTGGGACAGGCCCACAGATACGCAGTATTTT. Protein: CASSWDRPTDTQYF.

The genes are TRBV19 and TRBJ1-1; TRBD1 might be the D (5 bases). CDR3 size: 13 residues. V was trimmed by 6 bases and J by 5 bases, leaving 13 bases between them. Per the germline V gene, CDR1 is LNHDA and CDR2 is SQIVND (reference sequence). The CDR3 DNA sequence: TGTGCCAGTAGAGGGGCCCCGGGGACTGAAGCTTTCTTT. This sequence encodes CASRGAPGTEAFF.

This rearrangement joins TRBV18 to TRBJ2-1, with 7 bases aligning to TRBD2. This CDR3 is 14 amino acids long. The germline V gene has CDR1 KGHSH and CDR2 LQKENI. After removal of 3 bases from V and 9 bases from J, the junction contained 8 bases not matched to a gene. The CDR3: CASSPVREKGEQFF. The CDR3 region has the DNA TGTGCCAGCTCACCTGTGCGGGAGAAGGGTGAGCAGTTCTTC. Full variable domain (remainder filled in from reference TRBV18 and TRBJ2-1): NAGVMQNPRHLVRRRGQEARLRCSPMKGHSHVYWYRQLPEEGLKFMVYLQKENIIDESGMPKERFSAEFPKEGPSILRIQQVVRGDSAAYFCASSPVREKGEQFFGPGTRLTVL.

The CDR3 spells CASSSTGATTNEKLFF. The CDR3, as DNA: TGCGCCAGCAGCTCTACTGGGGCAACAACTAATGAAAAACTGTTTTTT. The chain carries TRBV5-1 and TRBJ1-4; D may be TRBD1 (5 bases). The CDR3 is 16 amino acids. The germline gives CDR1 SGHRS, CDR2 YFSETQ. V was shortened by 3 bases and J by 0 bases, with 12 bases between the two germline ends.

As concerns this clonotype: At one end, the junction sequence differs from germline, possibly due to a read error. The genes are TRBV20-1 and TRBJ1-2; D gene ambiguous. There are 15 residues in the CDR3. Per germline, CDR1 DFQATT and CDR2 SNEGSKA (reference sequence). CDR3 sequence: CSARDLRASHLSYSF. CDR3 sequence (DNA): TGCAGTGCTAGAGATCTCCGGGCGTCCCACCTTAGCTACAGCTTC.

At least ten counts were recorded for this clonotype. The gene calls are TRBV20-1 and TRBJ2-3; D perhaps matches TRBD1 (6 bases). Per germline, CDR1 DFQATT and CDR2 SNEGSKA (reference sequence). CDR3 length equals 15 residues. The ends were cut back, 5 bases at V and 0 bases at J, with 15 bases in the middle. The CDR3 region is CSARDRTESTDTQYF. Written as DNA, the CDR3 is TGCAGTGCTCGCGACAGGACGGAAAGCACAGATACGCAGTATTTT.

This chain joins TRBV6-1 and TRBJ2-6; the D gene is possibly TRBD1 (5 bases). The CDR3 contains 15 residues. Germline V gene sequence: CDR1 MNHNS, CDR2 SASEGT. Here the CDR3 reads CAAGPLSSGANVLTF. The CDR3 nucleotides are TGTGCGGCAGGGCCCCTTAGCTCTGGGGCCAACGTCCTGACTTTC.

This clonotype was recorded only once. The J gene is TRBJ1-2, the V gene TRBV9; a weak D match, TRBD1 (5 bases). CDR1 and CDR2 from the germline V gene are SGDLS and YYNGEE. The CDR3 length is 13 residues. V lost 0 bases, J lost 8 bases, and 11 bases lay in between. The CDR3 DNA reads as TGTGCCAGCAGCGTAGCGTTCCGGGGGGGCTACACCTTC. The encoded protein is CASSVAFRGGYTF.

There are many counts of this clonotype. The J gene is TRBJ2-3, the V gene TRBV11-2, with TRBD1 identical over 7 bases. From germline, CDR1 is SGHAT and CDR2 FQNNGV. The trim removed 4 bases at V and 4 bases at J, leaving 5 bases unmatched. The CDR3 is 14 residues long. CDR3 sequence reads: CASSWDQGADTQYF. CDR3 DNA sequence: TGTGCCAGCAGCTGGGATCAGGGGGCAGATACGCAGTATTTT.

This clonotype was observed a handful of times. This chain uses TRBV25-1 with TRBJ2-5; D perhaps matches TRBD2 (5 bases). Trimming removed 8 bases from V and 0 bases from J, with 22 bases in between. The germline V gene has CDR1 MGHDK and CDR2 SYGVNS. The CDR3 sequence is 17 residues long. The CDR3 nucleotides are TGTGCCAGCGCGGATCCAACTCCTTCGGGGTACCAAGAGACCCAGTACTTC. Encoded protein: CASADPTPSGYQETQYF.